Listed below are T cell receptor beta chains from one sample, sequenced in a study of identical twins. TCRdb redid the calling of the 5' RACE reads with MiXCR, one entry per CDR3 protein. The repertoire holds 400,000 to 500,000 distinct CDR3 sequences, roughly 18% seen once, with 12% in the top ten. Sequencing input: naive T cells sorted from blood. These receptors were collected from a man over 45 in good health. Both conserved end residues are part of each CDR3. A D gene is named only where the DNA matches it firmly. Clone size is stated in some rows and not others, as once, few, many or a class when expanded.

clone size | J gene | V gene | D gene | CDR3 protein | CDR3 DNA
- | TRBJ2-3 | TRBV29-1 | TRBD1 | CSVEWTGGSPDTQYF | TGCAGCGTTGAGTGGACAGGGGGCTCCCCAGATACGCAGTATTTT
- | TRBJ2-3 | TRBV4-3 | - | CASSQDSRQADTQYF | TGCGCCAGCAGCCAAGATTCGCGGCAGGCAGATACGCAGTATTTT
- | TRBJ2-1 | TRBV7-9 | TRBD1 | CASSSSHRTGDGNEQFF | TGTGCCAGCAGCTCGTCCCATCGGACAGGGGACGGGAATGAGCAGTTCTTC
once | TRBJ1-3 | TRBV4-3 | TRBD1 | CASSQDTDRIGNTIYF | TGCGCCAGCAGCCAAGATACGGACAGGATTGGAAACACCATATATTTT
- | TRBJ2-5 | TRBV20-1 | - | CSATTGFFAETQYF | TGCAGTGCAACCACAGGGTTTTTCGCAGAGACCCAGTACTTC
- | TRBJ2-7 | TRBV7-2 | TRBD1 | CASSLQGVSSYEQYF | TGTGCCAGCAGCTTACAGGGGGTGAGCTCCTACGAGCAGTACTTC
few | TRBJ2-7 | TRBV20-1 | - | CSARDAGGYEQYF | TGCAGTGCTAGAGATGCAGGAGGCTACGAGCAGTACTTC
few | TRBJ2-3 | TRBV20-1 | - | CSARGGDTTFTDTQYF | TGCAGTGCCAGAGGGGGGGACACCACGTTCACAGATACGCAGTATTTT
- | TRBJ2-5 | TRBV29-1 | TRBD2 | CSVEDSGRTETQYF | TGCAGCGTTGAGGATAGCGGGAGGACGGAGACCCAGTACTTC
few | TRBJ1-6 | TRBV6-5 | - | CASSYERATPLHF | TGTGCCAGCAGTTACGAACGGGCTACACCCCTCCACTTT
- | TRBJ2-5 | TRBV15 | TRBD2 | CATSRPPGLASQETQYF | TGTGCCACCAGCAGACCCCCGGGACTAGCGAGCCAAGAGACCCAGTACTTC
many | TRBJ2-2 | TRBV6-5 | - | CASSYSNPIGELFF | TGTGCCAGCAGTTACTCGAATCCAATCGGGGAGCTGTTTTTT
- | TRBJ1-2 | TRBV7-2 | - | CASSLVGHGYTF | TGTGCCAGCAGCTTAGTAGGGCATGGCTACACCTTC
- | TRBJ2-7 | TRBV30 | - | CAWSGGAYEQYF | TGTGCCTGGAGTGGGGGGGCCTACGAGCAGTACTTC
- | TRBJ2-6 | TRBV5-1 | - | CASSPGSGFRANVLTF | TGCGCCAGCAGCCCAGGCTCAGGGTTTCGGGCCAACGTCCTGACTTTC
many | TRBJ1-3 | TRBV5-1 | - | CASSLDWRNTIYF | TGCGCCAGCAGCTTGGATTGGAGAAACACCATATATTTT
few | TRBJ2-2 | TRBV5-1 | TRBD1 | CASSFSGTANTGELFF | TGCGCCAGCAGCTTCTCCGGGACAGCGAACACCGGGGAGCTGTTTTTT
many | TRBJ2-1 | TRBV20-1 | - | CSARAQGFPSYNEQFF | TGCAGTGCTAGAGCCCAGGGATTCCCCTCCTACAATGAGCAGTTCTTC
many | TRBJ2-1 | TRBV14 | - | CASSRVGGSEQFF | TGTGCCAGCAGCCGAGTAGGAGGAAGTGAGCAGTTCTTC